This TCR beta chain was retrieved from a study of shared clonotypes between healthy human individuals. Study-wide results and caveats: The sharing of about 5% of naive CD4 clonotypes was seen across a handful of donors.

For this clone: The antigen is not known.

Germline assignment: CDR1 MNHEY and CDR2 SMNVEV (reference sequence). The CDR3 is made up of 15 amino acids. V was cut by 3 bases and J by 3 bases, with 13 bases left in between. Repertoires were generated with immunoSEQ multiplex PCR, while TCRdb's copy carries only in-frame clones and drops some. There are approximately 1,500,000 clones in the sample; roughly 96% occur only once, and roughly 1.2% lies in the top ten. The genes are TRBV27 and TRBJ2-3; D is ambiguous. This TCR came from a man younger than 45 in good health. Sequencing was performed on naive CD4+ T cells sorted from blood. Subset specified: CD45RA+ positively selected. The CDR3 DNA is TGTGCCAGCAGTTTCTCGCGTTTGGGGACAGATACGCAGTATTTT. Protein: CASSFSRLGTDTQYF.